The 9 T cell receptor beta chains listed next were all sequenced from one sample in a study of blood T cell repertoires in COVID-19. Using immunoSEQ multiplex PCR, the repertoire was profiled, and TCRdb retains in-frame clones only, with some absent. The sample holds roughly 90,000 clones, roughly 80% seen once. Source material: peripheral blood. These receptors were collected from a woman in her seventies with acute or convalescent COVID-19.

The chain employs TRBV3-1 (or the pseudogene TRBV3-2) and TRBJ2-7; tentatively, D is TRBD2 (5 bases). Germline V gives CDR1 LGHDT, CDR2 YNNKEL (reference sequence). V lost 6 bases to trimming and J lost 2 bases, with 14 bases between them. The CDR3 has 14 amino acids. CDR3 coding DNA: TGTGCCAGCAGACCCACCTCGGGGACCTACGAGCAGTACTTC. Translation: CASRPTSGTYEQYF.

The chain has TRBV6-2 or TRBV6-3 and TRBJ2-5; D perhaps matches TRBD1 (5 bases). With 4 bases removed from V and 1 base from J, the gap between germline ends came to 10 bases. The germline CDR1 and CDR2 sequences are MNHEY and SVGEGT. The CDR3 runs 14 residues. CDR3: CASSFFGAQETQYF. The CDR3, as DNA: TGTGCCAGCAGTTTTTTTGGGGCCCAAGAGACCCAGTACTTC.

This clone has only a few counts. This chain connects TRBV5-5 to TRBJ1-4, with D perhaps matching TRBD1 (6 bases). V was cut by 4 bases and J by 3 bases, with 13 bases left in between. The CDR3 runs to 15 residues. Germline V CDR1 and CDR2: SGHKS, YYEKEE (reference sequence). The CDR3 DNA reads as TGTGCCAGCAGCGTCCCAGGGGAGTCTAATGAAAAACTGTTTTTT. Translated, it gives CASSVPGESNEKLFF.

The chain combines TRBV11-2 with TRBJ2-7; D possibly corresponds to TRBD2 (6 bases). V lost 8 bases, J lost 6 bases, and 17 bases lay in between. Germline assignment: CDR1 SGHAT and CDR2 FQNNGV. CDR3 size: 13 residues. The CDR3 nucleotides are TGTGCCAGCGGCACCGGGACTCTAAGCGAGCAGTACTTC. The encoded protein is CASGTGTLSEQYF.

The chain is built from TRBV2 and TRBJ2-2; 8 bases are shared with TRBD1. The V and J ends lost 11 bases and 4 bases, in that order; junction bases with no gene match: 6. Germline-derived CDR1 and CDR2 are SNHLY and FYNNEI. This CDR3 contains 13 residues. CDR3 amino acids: CAGQQGGTGELFF. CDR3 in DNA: TGTGCCGGACAACAGGGGGGCACCGGGGAGCTGTTTTTT.

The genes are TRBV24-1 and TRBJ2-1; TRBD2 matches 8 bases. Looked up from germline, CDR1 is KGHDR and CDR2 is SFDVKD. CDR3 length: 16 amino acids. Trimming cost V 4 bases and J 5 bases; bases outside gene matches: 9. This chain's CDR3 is CATSETIPSGHNEQFF. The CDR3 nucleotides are TGTGCCACCAGTGAGACGATCCCTAGCGGGCACAATGAGCAGTTCTTC.

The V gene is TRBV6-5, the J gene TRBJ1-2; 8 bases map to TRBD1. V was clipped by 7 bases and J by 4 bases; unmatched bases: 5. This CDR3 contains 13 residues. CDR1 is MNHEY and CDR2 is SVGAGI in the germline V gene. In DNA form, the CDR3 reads TGTGCCAGCACCAGGGGACAGGCCTATGGCTACACCTTC. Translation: CASTRGQAYGYTF.

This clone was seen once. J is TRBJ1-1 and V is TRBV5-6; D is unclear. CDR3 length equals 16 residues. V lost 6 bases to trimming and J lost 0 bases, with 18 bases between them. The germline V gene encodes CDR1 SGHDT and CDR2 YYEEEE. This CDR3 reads CASTPGRVQVNTEAFF. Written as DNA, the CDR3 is TGTGCCAGCACCCCCGGGCGGGTTCAGGTGAACACTGAAGCTTTCTTT.

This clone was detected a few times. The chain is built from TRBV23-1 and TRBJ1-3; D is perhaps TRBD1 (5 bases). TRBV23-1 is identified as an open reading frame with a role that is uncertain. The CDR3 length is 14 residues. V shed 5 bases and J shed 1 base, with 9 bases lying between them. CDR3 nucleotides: TGCGCCAGCAGTTGGCAGGGTTCTGGAAACACCATATATTTT. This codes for CASSWQGSGNTIYF.